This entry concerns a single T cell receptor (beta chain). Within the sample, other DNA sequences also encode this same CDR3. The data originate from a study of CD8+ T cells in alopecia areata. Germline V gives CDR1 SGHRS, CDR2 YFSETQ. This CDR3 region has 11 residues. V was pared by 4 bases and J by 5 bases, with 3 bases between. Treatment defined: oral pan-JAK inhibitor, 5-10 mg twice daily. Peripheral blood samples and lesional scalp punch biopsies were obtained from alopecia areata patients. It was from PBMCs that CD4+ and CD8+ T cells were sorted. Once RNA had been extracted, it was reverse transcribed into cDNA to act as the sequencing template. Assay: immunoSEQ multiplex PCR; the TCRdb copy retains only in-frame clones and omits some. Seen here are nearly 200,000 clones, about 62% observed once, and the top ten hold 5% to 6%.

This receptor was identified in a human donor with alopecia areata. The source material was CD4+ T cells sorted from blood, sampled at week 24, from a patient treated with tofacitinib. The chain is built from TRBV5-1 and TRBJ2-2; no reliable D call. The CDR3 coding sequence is TGCGCCAGCAGCAGTACCGGGGAGCTGTTTTTT. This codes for CASSSTGELFF.